This T cell receptor (beta chain) was observed in a study of blood T cell repertoires in COVID-19 (dated by TCRdb to the early 2020s). Context from the whole study: Samples from collaborators originated in the United States, Italy and Spain and spanned both the acute and convalescent phases of COVID-19. The prospective study material was composed of cDNA or gDNA derived from T cells, B-cell-depleted T cells, or PBMCs. Subjects who had been exposed to COVID-19, were actively infected with it, or had recovered from it provided the deeply sampled blood TCRbeta repertoires that made up the dataset. The repertoires were made available in a free public database intended to serve as a resource for research on the immune response to SARS-CoV-2. The samples were drawn from two sources: the first 160 participants of the ongoing ImmuneRACE study, and 1,200 or so subjects contributed by 6 global collaborators. A de-identified subject ID, COVID-19 status, age in years and sex were almost always included in the sample metadata. Where available, HLA class I and class II types were obtained from metadata supplied by the sample provider rather than from assay-based typing. Results and caveats for the whole study, not just this receptor: Clinical and demographic metadata were provided uncurated, with the amount varying by source and participant.

TCRbeta CDR3 regions were amplified from genomic DNA using the immunoSEQ Assay, a bias-controlled multiplex PCR. From the authors' description of their analysis: Within the assay, amplification of reference gene primers was used to estimate how many nucleated cells each sample contained. Sequence reads were collapsed and filtered to measure the absolute abundance of every unique TCRbeta CDR3 rearrangement. Productive Simpson clonality was computed per sample as the square root of Simpson's diversity index over productive rearrangements. TCRdb's version of the immuneACCESS table is confined to in-frame rearrangements and falls short of the full clone set. An unresolved V gene accounts for under half of the shortfall where checked; the remainder is of unknown origin. The DNA was the basis for D and trimming; V, J and clone size are from that table. The sample table shows 300,000 to 350,000 clones, and roughly 90% are seen once. Of the sample, roughly 8.9% is held by the ten largest clones.

V is cut by 2 bases and J by 10 bases, and the space between the germline ends is 12 bases. Via the germline V gene, CDR1 is SGHTA and CDR2 FQGTGA. The CDR3 holds 14 amino acids from the cysteine to the phenylalanine. Solely the CDR3 DNA is kept, with 42 bases framed from the first base. One collaborating source in Seattle enrolled patients during active infection and followed them longitudinally through the course of disease. Whole blood was collected in K2EDTA tubes by collaborating institutions according to the institutions' own protocols. For TCRbeta analysis, collaborators shipped samples in one of three forms: frozen whole blood, isolated PBMCs, or DNA extracted from either of those sample types. Concerning this clone itself: Its antigen is not yet known. No base-level quality is on record; no much larger clone is a single base apart.

The source of this sequence is a man aged 25-40 years with COVID-19, enrolled during active disease. Sequencing was carried out using peripheral blood. The chain employs TRBV7-3 and TRBJ1-6; tentative D gene TRBD1, with 6 bases matching. Here is the DNA: TGTGCCAGCAGCTTAGGACAGTCACACTCACCCCTCCACTTT. Its translation reads: CASSLGQSHSPLHF. With the rest looked up from the reference TRBV7-3 and TRBJ1-6 genes rather than sequenced, the full variable domain is GAGVSQTPSNKVTEKGKYVELRCDPISGHTALYWYRQSLGQGPEFLIYFQGTGAADDSGLPNDRFFAVRPEGSVSTLKIQRTERGDSAVYLCASSLGQSHSPLHFGNGTRLTVT.